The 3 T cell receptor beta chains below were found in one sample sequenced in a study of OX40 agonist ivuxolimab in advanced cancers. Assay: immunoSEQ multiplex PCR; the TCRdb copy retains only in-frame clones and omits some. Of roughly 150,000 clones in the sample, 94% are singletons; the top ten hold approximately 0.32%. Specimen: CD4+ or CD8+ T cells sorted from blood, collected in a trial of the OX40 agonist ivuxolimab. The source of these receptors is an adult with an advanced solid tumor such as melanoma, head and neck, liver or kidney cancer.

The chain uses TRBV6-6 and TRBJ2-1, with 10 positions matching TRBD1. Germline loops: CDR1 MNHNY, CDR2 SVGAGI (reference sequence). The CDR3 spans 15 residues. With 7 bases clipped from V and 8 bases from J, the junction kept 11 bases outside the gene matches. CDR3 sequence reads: CASTLPGQGIDEQFF. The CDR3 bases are TGTGCCAGCACCCTACCGGGACAGGGGATCGATGAGCAGTTCTTC.

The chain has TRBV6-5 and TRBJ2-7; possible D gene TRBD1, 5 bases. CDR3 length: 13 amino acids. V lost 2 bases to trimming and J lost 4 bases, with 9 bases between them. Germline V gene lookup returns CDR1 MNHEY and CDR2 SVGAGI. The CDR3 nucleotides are TGTGCCAGCAGTTACCAAAGACAGTACGAGCAGTACTTC. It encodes CASSYQRQYEQYF.

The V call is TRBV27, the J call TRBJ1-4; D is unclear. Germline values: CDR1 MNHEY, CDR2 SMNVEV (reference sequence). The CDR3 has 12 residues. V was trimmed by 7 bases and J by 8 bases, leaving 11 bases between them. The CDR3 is CASKTVGEKLFF. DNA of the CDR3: TGTGCCAGCAAAACGGTCGGAGAAAAACTGTTTTTT.